The 24 T cell receptor beta chains below come from one sample, sequenced in a study of regulatory T cells in long-lasting Graves disease. The time point: newly diagnosed GD, antithyroid drugs for less than 3 months. The TCR library used RNA extracted from PBMCs. Through Arm-PCR of CDR3 regions and iRepertoire HTBI primers, TCR beta libraries were built. Using its own MiXCR run on the multiplex PCR reads, TCRdb lists one record per CDR3 protein. In the table there are around 450,000 distinct CDR3 sequences, 15% of which are singletons. These data also formed part of another study, on T cells in Graves' hyperthyroidism and ophthalmopathy.

Specimen: peripheral blood mononuclear cells (PBMCs), collected at new diagnosis, from a patient treated with antithyroid drugs. Source of these receptors: a woman aged 40 to 49 with Graves disease.

This clonotype was found many times. This chain uses TRBV12-3 or TRBV12-4 with TRBJ2-1; possibly TRBD1 for D (5 bases). Trimming removed 6 bases at V and 0 bases at J, with 12 bases between. The CDR3 contains 15 residues. In DNA, the CDR3 is TGTGCCAGCAGGGTTAGGGGCAGCTCCTACAATGAGCAGTTCTTC. Translation gives CASRVRGSSYNEQFF.

This clonotype occurred many times. The gene calls are TRBV6-1 and TRBJ1-1; D is ambiguous. The V gene lost 5 bases and the J gene lost 4 bases, with 14 bases spanning the gap. Germline CDR1 is MNHNS and CDR2 is SASEGT. This CDR3 has 14 residues. The CDR3 DNA sequence: TGTGCCAGCAGTCCACTCTTCTGGATCACTGAAGCTTTCTTT. This translates into CASSPLFWITEAFF.

This clonotype was seen ten or more times. The V and J genes are TRBV27 and TRBJ2-1; no reliable D call. Germline V gives CDR1 MNHEY, CDR2 SMNVEV (reference sequence). Between the trimmed V and J ends, which lost 0 bases and 6 bases, there was a span of 9 bases. The CDR3 spans 14 residues. CDR3 bases: TGTGCCAGCAGTTTATCCGTGGATTTCAATGAGCAGTTCTTC. Translation gives CASSLSVDFNEQFF.

At least ten counts were recorded for this clonotype. The chain employs TRBV6-2 or TRBV6-3 and TRBJ1-2; 10 bases map to TRBD1. The CDR3 is 13 amino acids. The germline CDR1 and CDR2 sequences are MNHEY and SVGEGT. V shed 4 bases, J shed 8 bases, and the junction held 4 bases outside the gene matches. The CDR3 sequence: CASSSGTGVGYTF. CDR3 sequence (DNA): TGTGCCAGCAGTTCGGGGACAGGGGTCGGCTACACCTTC.

This clonotype was found a few times. The rearrangement uses TRBV12-3 or TRBV12-4 and TRBJ2-6; D is unclear. Trimming took 6 bases from V and 1 from J, leaving 10 bases between them. This CDR3 is 15 amino acids long. Here the CDR3 reads CASRSTWSGANVLTF. The CDR3 DNA is TGTGCCAGCAGGAGTACATGGTCTGGGGCCAACGTCCTGACTTTC.

The table lists this clonotype with many counts. V is TRBV29-1 and J is TRBJ2-1; D possibly corresponds to TRBD1 (5 bases). Germline-derived CDR1 and CDR2 are SQVTM and ANQGSEA. CDR3 length equals 15 residues. V lost 6 bases and J lost 0, with 15 bases in between. The CDR3 nucleotides read TGCAGCGTCCGTACAGGCGGCTCCTCCTACAATGAGCAGTTCTTC. Its translation: CSVRTGGSSYNEQFF.

This clonotype was seen repeatedly, ten times or more. The J gene is TRBJ2-1, the V gene TRBV2; D may be TRBD2 (6 bases). There are 12 residues in the CDR3. In germline, CDR1 is SNHLY, CDR2 FYNNEI. V was cut by 8 bases and J by 6 bases, with 11 bases left in between. CDR3 DNA sequence: TGTGCCAGCGGTAGGACTACCAATGAGCAGTTCTTC. As protein: CASGRTTNEQFF.

The CDR3 DNA follows: TGCGCCAGCAGCTTGGGGCAGGCGGGACTACTAGCCAAAAACATTCAGTACTTC. Its protein product is CASSLGQAGLLAKNIQYF. V gene TRBV5-1 combines with J gene TRBJ2-4, with 7 bases lining up with TRBD2. V lost 0 bases and J lost 0; bases outside the gene matches: 9. This CDR3 comprises 18 residues. Germline CDR1 and CDR2: SGHRS and YFSETQ. Full variable domain (missing parts from reference TRBV5-1 and TRBJ2-4): KAGVTQTPRYLIKTRGQQVTLSCSPISGHRSVSWYQQTPGQGLQFLFEYFSETQRNKGNFPGRFSGRQFSNSRSEMNVSTLELGDSALYLCASSLGQAGLLAKNIQYFGAGTRLSVL.

The chain employs TRBV19 and TRBJ1-1, with D hard to call. The CDR3 has 13 residues. Germline V gene lookup returns CDR1 LNHDA and CDR2 SQIVND (reference sequence). Trimming pared 1 base from V and 1 base from J, leaving 4 bases between. CDR3 sequence (DNA): TGTGCCAGTAGTATAGTTCAGAACACTGAAGCTTTCTTT. This sequence encodes CASSIVQNTEAFF.

V gene TRBV5-4 combines with J gene TRBJ2-1, with 11 bases fitting TRBD1. This CDR3 comprises 17 residues. Germline-derived CDR1 and CDR2 are SGHNT and YYREEE (reference sequence). J was trimmed by 0 bases and V by 0 bases; bases with no gene match: 2. The CDR3 coding sequence is TGTGCCAGCAGCTTGGGGGGGACAGGGGGCTCCTACAATGAGCAGTTCTTC. It is translated as CASSLGGTGGSYNEQFF.

This clonotype was recorded at least ten times. The V call is TRBV6-5, the J call TRBJ1-6; weak D call: TRBD1 (6 bases). Trimming pared 0 bases from V and 7 bases from J, leaving 10 bases between. Germline V gives CDR1 MNHEY, CDR2 SVGAGI. There are 15 residues in the CDR3. The CDR3 DNA reads as TGTGCCAGCAGTTACTCGGGGGCTTCGAATTCACCCCTCCACTTT. It translates to CASSYSGASNSPLHF.

The CDR3 protein is CASVQGRGNTIYF. CDR3 DNA sequence: TGTGCCAGCGTCCAGGGCCGGGGAAACACCATATATTTT. V is TRBV28 and J is TRBJ1-3; D perhaps matches TRBD1 (5 bases). The CDR3 is 13 amino acids. Germline V gene sequence: CDR1 MDHEN, CDR2 SYDVKM. V lost 8 bases to trimming and J lost 4 bases, with 12 bases between them.

This clonotype was detected ten times or more. The V gene is TRBV7-2, the J gene TRBJ2-5; D is unresolved. V lost 3 bases and J 5 bases, leaving 13 bases between the germline ends. The CDR3 runs to 14 residues. CDR1 SGHTA and CDR2 FQGNSA come from the germline V gene. DNA for the CDR3: TGTGCCAGCAGCTTTGGCGGTGTGGGGGAGACCCAGTACTTC. Protein product: CASSFGGVGETQYF.

This clonotype was seen repeatedly, ten times or more. The CDR3 reads CASSLPGQQETQYF. As DNA, the CDR3 is TGTGCCAGCAGTTTGCCCGGGCAGCAAGAGACCCAGTACTTC. The chain is built from TRBV12-3 or TRBV12-4 and TRBJ2-5; D remains unclear. CDR3 length equals 14 residues. Trimming removed 3 bases at V and 2 bases at J, with 10 bases between.

This clonotype was seen a handful of times. The chain recombines TRBV29-1 with TRBJ1-1; 7 nucleotides match TRBD1. CDR3 length: 10 residues. CDR1 and CDR2 from the germline V gene are SQVTM and ANQGSEA. V shed 6 bases and J 8 bases; nucleotides not matched to a gene: 3. The CDR3 nucleotides are TGCAGCGTCGACAGGGAGGAAGCTTTCTTT. Protein sequence: CSVDREEAFF.

This clonotype was observed a handful of times. The genes are TRBV7-9 and TRBJ1-3, with D tentatively TRBD1 (5 bases). Trimming stripped 5 bases from V and 0 bases from J, with 14 bases between. The CDR3 has 16 residues. CDR1 is SEHNR, CDR2 FQNEAQ, per germline (reference sequence). The CDR3 reads CASSGSLGTSGNTIYF. CDR3 sequence (DNA): TGTGCCAGCAGCGGATCACTGGGGACCTCTGGAAACACCATATATTTT.

This clonotype was observed many times. The chain carries TRBV6-1 and TRBJ1-2, with D uncertain. The CDR3 covers 16 residues. CDR1 MNHNS and CDR2 SASEGT come from the germline V gene. V was pared by 7 bases and J by 3 bases, with 21 bases between. CDR3 nucleotide sequence: TGTGCCAGCATTCTAGATGGACTGTCGCGAGACTATGGCTACACCTTC. It translates to CASILDGLSRDYGYTF.

This clonotype was seen a handful of times. This chain links TRBV28 with TRBJ2-1; 13 nucleotides match TRBD2. Trimming removed 5 bases from V and 8 bases from J; junction bases left unmatched: 6. This CDR3 has 15 residues. Germline CDR1 and CDR2: MDHEN and SYDVKM. This chain's CDR3 is CASSAGLAGVYEQFF. The DNA of the CDR3 is TGTGCCAGCAGTGCTGGACTAGCGGGAGTTTATGAGCAGTTCTTC.

This clonotype came up many times. The chain carries TRBV2 and TRBJ2-1; D not certain. V was shortened by 6 bases and J by 3 bases, with 3 bases between the two germline ends. The length of the CDR3 is 11 residues. CDR1 and CDR2 from the germline V gene are SNHLY and FYNNEI. The CDR3 loop is CASSNYNEQFF. The DNA of the CDR3 is TGTGCCAGCAGCAACTACAATGAGCAGTTCTTC.

Ten or more counts support this clonotype. V gene TRBV7-8 combines with J gene TRBJ1-5; 7 bases align to TRBD1. This CDR3 has 15 residues. Looked up from germline, CDR1 is SGHVS and CDR2 is FQNEAQ. V was clipped by 2 bases and J by 4 bases; unmatched bases: 5. CDR3 coding DNA: TGTGCCAGCAGCTTATTCACAGGGGTGAATCAGCCCCAGCATTTT. This gives the protein CASSLFTGVNQPQHF.

This clonotype has a count of ten or more. The chain's CDR3 is CASSLPWDGPNTGELFF. In DNA, the CDR3 is TGTGCCAGCAGCTTGCCCTGGGACGGTCCGAACACCGGGGAGCTGTTTTTT. This chain links TRBV11-1 with TRBJ2-2, with D perhaps matching TRBD1 or TRBD2 (5 bases each). The CDR3 extends over 17 amino acids. Between the trimmed V and J ends, which lost 3 bases and 0 bases, there was a span of 14 bases. Germline V lookup: CDR1 SGHAT, CDR2 FQDESV (reference sequence).

This clonotype was seen repeatedly, ten times or more. The chain uses TRBV6-5 and TRBJ2-7; 8 bases align to TRBD2. The ends lost 4 bases at V and 7 bases at J; junction bases unmatched: 6. Germline V gives CDR1 MNHEY, CDR2 SVGAGI. The CDR3 is 13 amino acids. Here the CDR3 DNA reads TGTGCCAGCAGTTCCGTACTAGCGGATGAGCAGTACTTC. It is translated as CASSSVLADEQYF.

CDR3 region: CASSERQDQETQYF. The CDR3 DNA reads as TGCGCCAGCAGTGAGCGGCAGGACCAAGAGACCCAGTACTTC. The chain recombines TRBV10-2 with TRBJ2-5; D call uncertain. Per the germline V gene, CDR1 is WSHSY and CDR2 is SAAADI. CDR3 size: 14 residues. V was trimmed by 2 bases and J by 0 bases, leaving 7 bases between them.

This clonotype has a count of ten or more. V gene TRBV28 combines with J gene TRBJ2-2; the match to TRBD2 covers 12 bases. After removal of 4 bases from V and 5 bases from J, the junction contained 8 bases not matched to a gene. In germline, CDR1 is MDHEN, CDR2 SYDVKM. This CDR3 region has 17 residues. The CDR3 nucleotides are TGTGCCAGCAGTTCGGGAGGACTAGCGGGACTTACCGGGGAGCTGTTTTTT. Translating it yields CASSSGGLAGLTGELFF.